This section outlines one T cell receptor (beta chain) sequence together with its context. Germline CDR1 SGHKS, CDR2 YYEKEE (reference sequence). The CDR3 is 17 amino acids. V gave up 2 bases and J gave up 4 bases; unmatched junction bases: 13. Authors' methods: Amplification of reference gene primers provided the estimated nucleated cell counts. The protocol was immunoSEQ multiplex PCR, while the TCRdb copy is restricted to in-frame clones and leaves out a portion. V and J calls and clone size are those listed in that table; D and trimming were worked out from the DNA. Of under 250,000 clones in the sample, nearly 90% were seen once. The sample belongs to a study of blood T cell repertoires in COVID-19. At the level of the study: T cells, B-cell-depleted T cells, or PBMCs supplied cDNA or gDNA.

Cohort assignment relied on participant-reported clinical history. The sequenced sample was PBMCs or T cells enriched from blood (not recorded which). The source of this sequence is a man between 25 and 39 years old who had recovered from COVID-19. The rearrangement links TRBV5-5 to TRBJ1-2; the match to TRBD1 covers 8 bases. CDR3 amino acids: CASSFTVTGEFIYGYTF. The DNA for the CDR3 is TGTGCCAGCAGCTTTACGGTGACAGGGGAGTTTATCTATGGCTACACCTTC.